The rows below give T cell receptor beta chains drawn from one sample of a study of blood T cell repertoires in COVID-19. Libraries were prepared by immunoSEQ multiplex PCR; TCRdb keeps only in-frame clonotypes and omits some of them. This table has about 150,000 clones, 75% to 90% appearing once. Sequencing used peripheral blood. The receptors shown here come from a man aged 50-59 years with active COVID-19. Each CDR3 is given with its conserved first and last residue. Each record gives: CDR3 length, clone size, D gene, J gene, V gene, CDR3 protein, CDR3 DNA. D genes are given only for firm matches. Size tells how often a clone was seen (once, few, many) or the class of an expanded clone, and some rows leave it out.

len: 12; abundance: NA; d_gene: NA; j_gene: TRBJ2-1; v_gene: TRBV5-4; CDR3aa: CASSLGGNEQFF; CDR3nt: TGTGCCAGCAGCTTGGGAGGCAATGAGCAGTTCTTC
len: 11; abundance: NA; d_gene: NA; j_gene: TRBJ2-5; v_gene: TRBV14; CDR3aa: CASSQESVQYF; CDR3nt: TGTGCCAGCAGCCAAGAGTCGGTTCAGTACTTC
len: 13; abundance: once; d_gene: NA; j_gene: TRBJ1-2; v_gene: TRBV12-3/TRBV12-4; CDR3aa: CASSNQGFGGYTF; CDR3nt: TGTGCCAGCAGTAATCAGGGGTTTGGTGGCTACACCTTC
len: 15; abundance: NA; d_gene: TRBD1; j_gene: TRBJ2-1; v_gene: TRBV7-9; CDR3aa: CASSSQGQGYNEQFF; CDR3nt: TGTGCCAGCAGTTCGCAGGGACAGGGTTACAATGAGCAGTTCTTC
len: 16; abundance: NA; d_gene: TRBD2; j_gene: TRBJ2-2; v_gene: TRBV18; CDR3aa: CASSPTLAANTGELFF; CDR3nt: TGTGCCAGCTCACCAACACTAGCGGCGAACACCGGGGAGCTGTTTTTT
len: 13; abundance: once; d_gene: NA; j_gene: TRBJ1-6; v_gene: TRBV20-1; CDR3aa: CSASPSLNSPLHF; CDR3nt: TGCAGTGCTAGTCCCTCCCTAAATTCACCCCTCCACTTT
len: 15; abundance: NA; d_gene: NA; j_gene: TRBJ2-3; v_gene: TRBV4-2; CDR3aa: CASSQDWTVPDTQYF; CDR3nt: TGTGCCAGCAGCCAAGATTGGACAGTTCCAGATACGCAGTATTTT
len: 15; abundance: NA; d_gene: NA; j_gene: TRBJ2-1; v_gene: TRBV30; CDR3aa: CAWSAKRSSYNEQFF; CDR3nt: TGTGCCTGGAGTGCCAAACGGAGCTCCTACAATGAGCAGTTCTTC
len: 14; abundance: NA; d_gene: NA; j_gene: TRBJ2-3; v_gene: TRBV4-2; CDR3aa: CASSQDERTDTQYF; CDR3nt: TGTGCCAGCAGCCAAGATGAGCGGACAGATACGCAGTATTTT
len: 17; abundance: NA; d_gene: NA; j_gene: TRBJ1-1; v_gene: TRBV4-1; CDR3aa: CASSLHPRRWMNTEAFF; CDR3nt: TGCGCCAGCAGCCTGCACCCCCGGAGGTGGATGAACACTGAAGCTTTCTTT
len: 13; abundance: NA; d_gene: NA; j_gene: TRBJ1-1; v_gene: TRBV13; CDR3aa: CASSPTGNTEAFF; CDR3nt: TGTGCCAGCAGCCCTACAGGGAACACTGAAGCTTTCTTT
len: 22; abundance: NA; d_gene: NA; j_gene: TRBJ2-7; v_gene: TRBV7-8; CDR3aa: CASSLVVFLTGGDGRQDLLQYF; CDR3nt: TGTGCCAGCAGCTTAGTTGTATTTTTGACCGGAGGTGACGGGCGACAGGATCTATTGCAGTACTTC
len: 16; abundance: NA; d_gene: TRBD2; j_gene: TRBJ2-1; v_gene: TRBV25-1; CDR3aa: CASSASGGAGWNEQFF; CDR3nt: TGTGCCAGCAGTGCTAGCGGGGGGGCCGGGTGGAATGAGCAGTTCTTC
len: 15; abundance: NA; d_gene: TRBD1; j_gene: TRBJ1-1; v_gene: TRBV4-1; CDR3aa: CASSLTTGRNTEAFF; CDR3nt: TGCGCCAGCAGCCTTACGACAGGGAGGAACACTGAAGCTTTCTTT
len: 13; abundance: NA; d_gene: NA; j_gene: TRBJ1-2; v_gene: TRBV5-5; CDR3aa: CASSSDRAFGYTF; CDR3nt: TGTGCCAGCAGCTCGGACAGAGCGTTTGGCTACACCTTC
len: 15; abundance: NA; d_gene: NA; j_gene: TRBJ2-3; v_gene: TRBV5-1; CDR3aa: CASSRAVMGTDTQYF; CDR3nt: TGCGCCAGCTCACGAGCGGTAATGGGCACAGATACGCAGTATTTT
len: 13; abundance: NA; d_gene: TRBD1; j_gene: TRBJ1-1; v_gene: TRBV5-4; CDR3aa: CASSRQGNTEAFF; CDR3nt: TGTGCCAGCAGCCGACAGGGGAACACTGAAGCTTTCTTT
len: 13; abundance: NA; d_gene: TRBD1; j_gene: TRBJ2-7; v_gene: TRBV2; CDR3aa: CASSSGTVYEQYF; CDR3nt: TGTGCCAGCAGTTCCGGGACAGTCTACGAGCAGTACTTC
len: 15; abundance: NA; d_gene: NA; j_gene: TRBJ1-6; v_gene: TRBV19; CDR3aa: CASSIGVGPNSPLHF; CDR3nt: TGTGCCAGTAGTATAGGGGTTGGGCCGAATTCACCCCTCCACTTT
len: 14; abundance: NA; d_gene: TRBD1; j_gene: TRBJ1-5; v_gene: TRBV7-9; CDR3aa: CASSRDRGDQPQHF; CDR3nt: TGTGCCAGCAGCCGCGACAGGGGAGATCAGCCCCAGCATTTT
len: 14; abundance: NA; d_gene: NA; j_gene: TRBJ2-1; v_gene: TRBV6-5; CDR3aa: CASTGVSSYNEQFF; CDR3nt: TGTGCCAGCACCGGGGTAAGCTCCTACAATGAGCAGTTCTTC
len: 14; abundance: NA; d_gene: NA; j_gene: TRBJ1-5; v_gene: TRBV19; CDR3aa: CASSIAFSNQPQHF; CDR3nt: TGTGCCAGTAGTATAGCCTTCAGCAATCAGCCCCAGCATTTT
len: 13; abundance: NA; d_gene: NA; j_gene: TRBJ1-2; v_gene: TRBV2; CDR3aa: CASRASGVDGYTF; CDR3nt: TGTGCCAGCAGAGCTTCAGGGGTGGACGGCTACACCTTC
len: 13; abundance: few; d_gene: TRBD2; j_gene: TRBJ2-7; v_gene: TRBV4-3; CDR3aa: CASSQETSGRQYF; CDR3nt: TGCGCCAGCAGCCAAGAGACTAGCGGGAGGCAGTACTTC
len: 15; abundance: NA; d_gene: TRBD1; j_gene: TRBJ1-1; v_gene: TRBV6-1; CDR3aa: CASSEAGTANTEAFF; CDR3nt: TGTGCCAGCAGTGAAGCCGGGACAGCGAACACTGAAGCTTTCTTT
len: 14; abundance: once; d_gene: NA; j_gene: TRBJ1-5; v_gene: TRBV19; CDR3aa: CASIEGGGNQPQHF; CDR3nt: TGTGCCAGTATTGAGGGTGGGGGCAATCAGCCCCAGCATTTT
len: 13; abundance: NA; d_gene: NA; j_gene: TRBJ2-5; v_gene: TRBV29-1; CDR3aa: CSVVSRGFGTQYF; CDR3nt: TGCAGCGTTGTCTCTAGGGGGTTTGGAACCCAGTACTTC
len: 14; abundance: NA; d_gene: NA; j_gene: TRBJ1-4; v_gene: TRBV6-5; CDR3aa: CASNRDNPGEKLFF; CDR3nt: TGTGCCAGCAATCGGGACAATCCTGGGGAAAAACTGTTTTTT
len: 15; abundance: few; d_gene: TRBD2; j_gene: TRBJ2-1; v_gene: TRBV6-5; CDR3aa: CATYRRLAGGNEQFF; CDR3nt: TGTGCCACTTATCGGCGACTAGCGGGGGGCAATGAGCAGTTCTTC
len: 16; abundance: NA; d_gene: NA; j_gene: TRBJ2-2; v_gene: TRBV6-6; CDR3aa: CASSRKGAANTGELFF; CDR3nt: TGTGCCAGCAGTAGGAAAGGAGCCGCGAACACCGGGGAGCTGTTTTTT
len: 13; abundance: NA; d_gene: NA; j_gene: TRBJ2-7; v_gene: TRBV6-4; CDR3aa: CASTCRGSYEQYF; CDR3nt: TGTGCCAGCACCTGCAGGGGCTCCTACGAGCAGTACTTC
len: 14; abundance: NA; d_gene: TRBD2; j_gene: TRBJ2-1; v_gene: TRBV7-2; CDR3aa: CASSLVAGMNEQFF; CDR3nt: TGTGCCAGCAGCCTCGTAGCGGGGATGAATGAGCAGTTCTTC
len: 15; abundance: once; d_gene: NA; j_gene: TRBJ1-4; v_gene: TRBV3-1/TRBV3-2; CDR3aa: CASSQGGRGREKLFF; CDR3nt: TGTGCCAGCAGCCAAGGGGGGAGGGGTCGGGAAAAACTGTTTTTT
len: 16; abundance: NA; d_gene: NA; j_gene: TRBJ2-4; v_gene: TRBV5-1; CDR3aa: CASSLDPGVGLAIQYF; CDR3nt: TGCGCCAGCAGCTTGGATCCGGGGGTTGGGCTTGCCATTCAGTACTTC
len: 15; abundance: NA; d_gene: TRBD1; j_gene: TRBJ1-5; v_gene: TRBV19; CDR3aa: CASSMGQGYGQPQHF; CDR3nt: TGTGCCAGTAGTATGGGACAGGGTTACGGTCAGCCCCAGCATTTT
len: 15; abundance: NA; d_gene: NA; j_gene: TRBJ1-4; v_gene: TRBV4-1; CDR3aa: CASSQETASGEKLFF; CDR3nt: TGCGCCAGCAGCCAAGAAACTGCCTCGGGTGAAAAACTGTTTTTT
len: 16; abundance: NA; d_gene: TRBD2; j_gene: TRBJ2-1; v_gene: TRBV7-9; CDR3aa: CASSLPGTSGGREQFF; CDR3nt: TGTGCCAGCAGCTTACCTGGGACTAGCGGGGGAAGGGAGCAGTTCTTC
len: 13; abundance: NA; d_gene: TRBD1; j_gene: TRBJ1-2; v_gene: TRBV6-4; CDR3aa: CASSENRGFGYTF; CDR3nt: TGTGCCAGCAGTGAAAACAGGGGCTTTGGCTACACCTTC
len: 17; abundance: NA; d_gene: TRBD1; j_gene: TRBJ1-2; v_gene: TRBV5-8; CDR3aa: CASSLLAAGGELYGYTF; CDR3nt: TGTGCCAGCAGCTTGTTGGCGGCAGGGGGTGAACTTTATGGCTACACCTTC
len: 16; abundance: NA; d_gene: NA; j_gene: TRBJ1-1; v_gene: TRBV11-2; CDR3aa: CASSLGKLGGNTEAFF; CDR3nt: TGTGCCAGCAGCTTAGGGAAACTAGGGGGTAACACTGAAGCTTTCTTT
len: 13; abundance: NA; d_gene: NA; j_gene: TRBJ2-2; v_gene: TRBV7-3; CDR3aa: CASAKGHTGELFF; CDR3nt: TGTGCCAGCGCCAAGGGGCACACCGGGGAGCTGTTTTTT
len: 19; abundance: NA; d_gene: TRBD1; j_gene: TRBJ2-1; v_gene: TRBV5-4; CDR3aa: CASSNPGDRNGRSYNEQFF; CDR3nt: TGTGCCAGCAGCAACCCGGGGGACAGGAACGGACGCTCCTACAATGAGCAGTTCTTC
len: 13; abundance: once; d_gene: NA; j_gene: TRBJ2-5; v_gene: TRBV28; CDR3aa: CASSSGGPETQYF; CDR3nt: TGTGCCAGCAGTTCCGGGGGGCCCGAGACCCAGTACTTC
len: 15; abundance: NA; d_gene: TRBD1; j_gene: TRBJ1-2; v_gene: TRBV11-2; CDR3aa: CASSLGTGANYGYTF; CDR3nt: TGTGCCAGCAGCTTAGGGACAGGAGCTAACTATGGCTACACCTTC
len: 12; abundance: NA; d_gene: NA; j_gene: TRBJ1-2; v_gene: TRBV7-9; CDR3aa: CASSLGALGYTF; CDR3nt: TGTGCCAGCAGCTTAGGAGCCCTGGGCTACACCTTC
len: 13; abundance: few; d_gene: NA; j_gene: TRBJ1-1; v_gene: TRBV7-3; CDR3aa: CASSSWEGSGVFF; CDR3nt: TGTGCCAGCAGCTCTTGGGAGGGGTCGGGTGTTTTCTTT
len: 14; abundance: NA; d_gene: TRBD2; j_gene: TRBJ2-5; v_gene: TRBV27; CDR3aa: CASSVGGIQETQYF; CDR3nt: TGTGCCAGCAGCGTGGGGGGGATACAAGAGACCCAGTACTTC
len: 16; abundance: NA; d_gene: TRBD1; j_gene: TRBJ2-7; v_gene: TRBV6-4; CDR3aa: CASSDQGDFSSYEQYF; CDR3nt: TGTGCCAGCAGTGACCAGGGGGATTTTAGCTCCTACGAGCAGTACTTC
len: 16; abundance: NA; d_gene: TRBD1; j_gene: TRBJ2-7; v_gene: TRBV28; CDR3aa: CASSLVPGQGAVEQYF; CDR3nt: TGTGCCAGCAGTTTGGTGCCGGGACAGGGAGCTGTCGAGCAGTACTTC
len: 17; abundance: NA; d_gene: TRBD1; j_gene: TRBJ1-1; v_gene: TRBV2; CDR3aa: CASSEPDRGLVNTEAFF; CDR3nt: TGTGCCAGCAGTGAACCGGACAGGGGGCTCGTGAACACTGAAGCTTTCTTT
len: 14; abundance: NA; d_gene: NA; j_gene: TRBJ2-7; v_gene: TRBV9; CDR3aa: CASSVGDNSYEQYF; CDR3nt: TGTGCCAGCAGCGTAGGGGACAACTCCTACGAGCAGTACTTC
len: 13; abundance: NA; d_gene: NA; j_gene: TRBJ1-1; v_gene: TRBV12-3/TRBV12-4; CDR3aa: CASSYDSNTEAFF; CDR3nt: TGTGCCAGCAGTTATGACAGTAACACTGAAGCTTTCTTT
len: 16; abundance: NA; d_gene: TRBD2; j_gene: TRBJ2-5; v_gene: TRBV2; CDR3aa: CASSEVSGGAGETQYF; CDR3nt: TGTGCCAGCAGTGAGGTTAGCGGGGGGGCCGGAGAGACCCAGTACTTC
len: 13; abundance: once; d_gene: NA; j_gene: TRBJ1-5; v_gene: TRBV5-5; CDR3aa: CASSRLGPQPQHF; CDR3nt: TGTGCCAGCAGCCGTTTGGGGCCCCAGCCCCAGCATTTT
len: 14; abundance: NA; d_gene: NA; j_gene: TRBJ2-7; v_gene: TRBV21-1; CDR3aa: CASIGIADCWEQYF; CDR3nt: TGTGCCAGCATTGGCATAGCGGACTGCTGGGAGCAGTACTTC
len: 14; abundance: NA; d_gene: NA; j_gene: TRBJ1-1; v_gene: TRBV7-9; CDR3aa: CASSLGGQKTEAFF; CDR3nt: TGTGCCAGCAGCTTAGGGGGCCAGAAGACTGAAGCTTTCTTT
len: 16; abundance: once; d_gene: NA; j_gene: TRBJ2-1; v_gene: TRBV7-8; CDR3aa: CASSSRGLVGQDEQFF; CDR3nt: TGTGCCAGCAGCTCCCGCGGGCTAGTGGGACAAGATGAGCAGTTCTTC